The 15 T cell receptor beta chains presented below share a single source sample, sequenced in a study of OX40 agonist ivuxolimab in advanced cancers. Assay used: immunoSEQ multiplex PCR; TCRdb lists only in-frame clones, some missing. The sample consists of approximately 42,000 clones, roughly four fifths of them appearing once. Source: CD4+ or CD8+ T cells sorted from blood, taken in a trial of the OX40 agonist ivuxolimab. Receptors originate from an adult with an advanced solid tumor such as melanoma, head and neck, liver or kidney cancer.

This sequence joins TRBV28 and TRBJ2-5, with no clear D. V gave up 7 bases and J gave up 4 bases, with 13 bases separating them. Germline V gene sequence: CDR1 MDHEN, CDR2 SYDVKM. This CDR3 is built from 13 residues. CDR3 DNA sequence: TGTGCCAGCAACCCCCCGGGCGTAGAGACCCAGTACTTC. Translating it yields CASNPPGVETQYF.

The chain carries TRBV10-3 and TRBJ1-1; 8 nucleotides agree with TRBD1. V lost 1 base and J lost 2; bases outside the gene matches: 6. CDR3 length: 16 amino acids. Germline values: CDR1 ENHRY, CDR2 SYGVKD. The CDR3: CAISEWAGGANTEAFF. CDR3 sequence (DNA): TGTGCCATCAGTGAGTGGGCAGGGGGCGCAAACACTGAAGCTTTCTTT.

The chain uses TRBV6-4 and TRBJ2-7; 12 bases align to TRBD2. Germline CDR1 reads MRHNA; CDR2 reads SNTAGT. CDR3 length equals 16 residues. J was trimmed by 4 bases and V by 6 bases; bases with no gene match: 10. CDR3 in amino acids: CASSEPTSGRGYEQYF. Here the CDR3 DNA reads TGTGCCAGCAGCGAGCCGACTAGCGGGAGAGGATACGAGCAGTACTTC.

The chain couples TRBV28 to TRBJ2-1; possible D gene TRBD1, 6 bases. The CDR3 extends over 13 amino acids. The germline V gene encodes CDR1 MDHEN and CDR2 SYDVKM. V was cut by 6 bases and J by 4 bases, with 10 bases left in between. DNA for the CDR3: TGTGCCAGCAGGCGGACAGAGTACAATGAGCAGTTCTTC. Encoded protein: CASRRTEYNEQFF.

The chain links TRBV9 to TRBJ2-1; TRBD2 agrees at 12 bases. CDR3 size: 13 residues. The V segment lost 3 bases and the J segment 13 bases; nucleotides outside the gene matches: 5. Germline lookup yields CDR1 SGDLS and CDR2 YYNGEE. CDR3 region: CASSGLTSGSQFF. CDR3 nucleotides: TGTGCCAGCAGCGGGTTGACTAGCGGGAGTCAGTTCTTC.

This clone appeared once. This rearrangement joins TRBV2 to TRBJ2-7; TRBD2 matches at 7 bases. The CDR3 is 14 amino acids. Germline V gene data show CDR1 as SNHLY and CDR2 as FYNNEI. The V and J ends lost 4 bases and 3 bases, in that order; junction bases with no gene match: 6. The CDR3 reads CASSALAGLYEQYV. The CDR3 region has the DNA TGTGCCAGCAGTGCATTAGCGGGCCTCTACGAGCAGTACGTC.

The genes are TRBV29-1 and TRBJ1-1; D is uncertain. The germline V gene encodes CDR1 SQVTM and CDR2 ANQGSEA. The CDR3 has 12 amino acids. Trimming shortened V by 4 bases and J by 1 base, and 7 bases separated the two germline ends. The CDR3 here is CSVGKSNTEAFF. The CDR3 DNA follows: TGCAGCGTTGGAAAGTCGAACACTGAAGCTTTCTTT. Complete variable domain (other parts from reference TRBV29-1 and TRBJ1-1): SAVISQKPSRDICQRGTSLTIQCQVDSQVTMMFWYRQQPGQSLTLIATANQGSEATYESGFVIDKFPISRPNLTFSTLTVSNMSPEDSSIYLCSVGKSNTEAFFGQGTRLTVV.

This chain joins TRBV5-1 and TRBJ2-5; 10 nucleotides match TRBD2. J gave up 5 bases and V 0 bases, and 1 base lay outside the gene matches. From germline, CDR1 is SGHRS and CDR2 YFSETQ. This CDR3 is 14 amino acids long. This CDR3 is CASSLGAGGETQYF. Here the CDR3 DNA reads TGCGCCAGCAGCTTGGGAGCGGGAGGGGAGACCCAGTACTTC. Based on the CDR3 plus reference TRBV5-1 and TRBJ2-5, the full variable domain is KAGVTQTPRYLIKTRGQQVTLSCSPISGHRSVSWYQQTPGQGLQFLFEYFSETQRNKGNFPGRFSGRQFSNSRSEMNVSTLELGDSALYLCASSLGAGGETQYFGPGTRLLVL.

This clone is labeled as medium-sized. The rearrangement links TRBV30 to TRBJ1-1, with D hard to call. The germline gives CDR1 GTSNPN, CDR2 SVGIG (reference sequence). The CDR3 is made up of 11 amino acids. The germline V and J ends were trimmed by 2 bases and 8 bases, with 9 bases remaining between them. This CDR3 is CAWSWQVEAFF. The CDR3 region has the DNA TGTGCCTGGAGTTGGCAGGTCGAAGCTTTCTTT.

The chain carries TRBV18 and TRBJ2-3, with 8 bases matching TRBD1. The CDR3 contains 15 residues. Germline V lookup: CDR1 KGHSH, CDR2 LQKENI. Trimming took 1 base from V and 5 from J; bases not matched to a gene: 5. CDR3 protein: CASSPLDRVKDTQYF. CDR3 DNA sequence: TGTGCCAGCTCACCACTGGACAGGGTTAAAGATACGCAGTATTTT.

This chain links TRBV4-3 with TRBJ2-5, with a tentative D call TRBD2 (6 bases). Germline CDR1 reads LGHNA; CDR2 reads YSLEER. CDR3 length: 16 residues. V lost 1 base to trimming and J lost 2 bases, with 14 bases between them. CDR3: CASSQGLGAYQETQYF. CDR3 DNA: TGCGCCAGCAGCCAAGGACTAGGGGCTTATCAAGAGACCCAGTACTTC.

The table lists this clone with a few counts. The J gene is TRBJ1-5, the V gene TRBV6-1; possibly TRBD1 for D (5 bases). V lost 7 bases, J lost 2 bases, and 12 bases lay in between. Germline CDR1 and CDR2: MNHNS and SASEGT. The CDR3 covers 14 residues. The CDR3 is CASTEDSRNQPQHF. The CDR3 nucleotides read TGTGCCAGCACCGAAGACAGTCGCAATCAGCCCCAGCATTTT.

The rearrangement uses TRBV18 and TRBJ2-7; 10 bases are a match to TRBD1. V lost 10 bases and J lost 0; bases outside the gene matches: 3. This CDR3 contains 13 residues. In germline, CDR1 is KGHSH, CDR2 LQKENI. CDR3 in amino acids: CATRQGASYEQYF. The CDR3 DNA reads TGTGCCACCCGACAGGGGGCCTCCTACGAGCAGTACTTC.

V is TRBV6-5 and J is TRBJ2-7; the D is unclear. V was cut by 6 bases and J by 0 bases, with 3 bases left in between. Germline V gene data show CDR1 as MNHEY and CDR2 as SVGAGI. This CDR3 comprises 11 residues. The CDR3 sequence: CASRDSYEQYV. For the CDR3, the DNA is TGTGCCAGCAGGGACTCCTACGAGCAGTACGTC.

This chain links TRBV29-1 with TRBJ1-3; no reliable D call. Germline V gene data show CDR1 as SQVTM and CDR2 as ANQGSEA. The CDR3 extends over 13 amino acids. V was clipped by 2 bases and J by 1 base, with 6 bases between them. The CDR3 DNA is TGCAGCGTTGAACCGGGGTCTGGAAACACCATATATTTT. Translation gives CSVEPGSGNTIYF.